The T cell receptor beta chain under discussion was sequenced for a study of blood T cells in healthy people across ages. The germline V gene has CDR1 DFQATT and CDR2 SNEGSKA (reference sequence). The CDR3 extends over 15 amino acids. Details on this clonotype: Its target is unknown.

Primed by a sample-barcoded 5' primer and a J-beta primer mix, a second PCR proceeded for about 7 to 12 cycles. TCRdb passed the 5' RACE reads through MiXCR, listing each CDR3 protein once. The sample carries 1.5 million to 2 million distinct CDR3 sequences, about two fifths recorded once. Study outcomes and limitations: It was the long-lived donors that had more naive CD4+ cells and higher diversity than aged donors. Percentage of naive T cells showed a strong correlation with TCR beta diversity.

Material for sequencing was blood. This clonotype originated in a human donor in good health. This chain uses TRBV20-1 with TRBJ2-5; TRBD2 might be the D (6 bases). The end of the DNA fits TRBJ2-7 better, so the J call may be wrong. DNA of the CDR3: TGCAGTGCCATCTTGTTCCGGGAGCAGAACTACGAGCAGTACTTC. Its translation is CSAILFREQNYEQYF.